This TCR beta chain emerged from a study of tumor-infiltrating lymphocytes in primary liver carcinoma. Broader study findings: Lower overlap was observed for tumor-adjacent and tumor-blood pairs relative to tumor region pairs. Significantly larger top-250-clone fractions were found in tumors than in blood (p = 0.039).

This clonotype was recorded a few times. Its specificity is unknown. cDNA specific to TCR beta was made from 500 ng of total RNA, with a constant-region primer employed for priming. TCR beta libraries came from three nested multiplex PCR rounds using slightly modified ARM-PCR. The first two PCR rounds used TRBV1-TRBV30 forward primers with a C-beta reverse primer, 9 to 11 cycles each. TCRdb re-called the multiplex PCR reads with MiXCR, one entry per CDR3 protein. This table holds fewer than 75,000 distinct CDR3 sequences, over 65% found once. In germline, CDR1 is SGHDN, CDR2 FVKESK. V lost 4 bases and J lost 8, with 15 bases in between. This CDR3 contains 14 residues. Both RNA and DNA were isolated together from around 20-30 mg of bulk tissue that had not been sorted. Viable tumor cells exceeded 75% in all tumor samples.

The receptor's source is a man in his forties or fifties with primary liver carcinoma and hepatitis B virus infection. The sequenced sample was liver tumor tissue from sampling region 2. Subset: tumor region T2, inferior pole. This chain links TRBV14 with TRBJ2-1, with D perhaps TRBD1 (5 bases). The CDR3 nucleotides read TGTGCCAGCAGCCGTCTAGGGGTATCTGATGAGCAGTTCTTC. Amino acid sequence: CASSRLGVSDEQFF.